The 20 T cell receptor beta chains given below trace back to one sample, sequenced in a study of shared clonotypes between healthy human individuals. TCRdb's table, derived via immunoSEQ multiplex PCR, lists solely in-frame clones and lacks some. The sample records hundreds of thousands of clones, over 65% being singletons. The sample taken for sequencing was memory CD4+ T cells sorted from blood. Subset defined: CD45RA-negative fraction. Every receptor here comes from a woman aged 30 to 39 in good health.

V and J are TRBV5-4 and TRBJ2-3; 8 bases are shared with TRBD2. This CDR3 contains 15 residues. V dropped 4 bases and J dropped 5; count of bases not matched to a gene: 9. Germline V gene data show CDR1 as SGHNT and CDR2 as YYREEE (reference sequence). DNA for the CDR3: TGTGCCAGCAGCCCCAAGGGCGGGAGGCTAGATACGCAGTATTTT. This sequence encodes CASSPKGGRLDTQYF.

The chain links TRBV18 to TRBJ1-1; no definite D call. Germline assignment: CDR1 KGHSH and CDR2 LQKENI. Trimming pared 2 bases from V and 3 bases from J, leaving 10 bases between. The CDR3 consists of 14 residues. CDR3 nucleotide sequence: TGTGCCAGCTCACCAAGGTCAGCAGACACTGAAGCTTTCTTT. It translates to CASSPRSADTEAFF.

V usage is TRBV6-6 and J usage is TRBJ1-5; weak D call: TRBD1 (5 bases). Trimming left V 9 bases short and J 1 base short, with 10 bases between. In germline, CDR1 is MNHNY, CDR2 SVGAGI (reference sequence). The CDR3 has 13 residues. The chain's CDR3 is CASGGGSNQPQHF. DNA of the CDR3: TGTGCCAGTGGGGGAGGGAGCAATCAGCCCCAGCATTTT.

In DNA, the CDR3 is TGTGCCAGCAGCTTAACAGGGGGGACGACCGGAGATACGCAGTATTTT. Residues: CASSLTGGTTGDTQYF. The rearrangement uses TRBV7-3 and TRBJ2-3; either TRBD1 or TRBD2 may fit D (6 bases each). Germline V lookup: CDR1 SGHTA, CDR2 FQGTGA. V was trimmed by 0 bases and J by 5 bases, leaving 15 bases between them. This CDR3 comprises 16 residues.

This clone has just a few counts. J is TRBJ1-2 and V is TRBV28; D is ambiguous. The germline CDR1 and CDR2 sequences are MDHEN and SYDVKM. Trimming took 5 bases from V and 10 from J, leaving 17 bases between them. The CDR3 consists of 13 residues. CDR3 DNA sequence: TGTGCCAGCAGTCCCGCCCTGACGCGGACCTACACCTTC. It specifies CASSPALTRTYTF.

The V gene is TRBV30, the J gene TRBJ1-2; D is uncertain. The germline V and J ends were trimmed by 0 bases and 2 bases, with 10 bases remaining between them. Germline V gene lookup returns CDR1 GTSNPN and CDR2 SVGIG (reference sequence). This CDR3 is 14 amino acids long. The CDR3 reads CAWSVLRTNYGYTF. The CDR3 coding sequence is TGTGCCTGGAGTGTACTCAGGACCAACTATGGCTACACCTTC.

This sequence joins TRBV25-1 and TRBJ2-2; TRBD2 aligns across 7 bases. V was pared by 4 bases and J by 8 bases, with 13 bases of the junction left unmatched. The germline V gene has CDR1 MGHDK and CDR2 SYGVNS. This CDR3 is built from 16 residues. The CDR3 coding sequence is TGTGCCAGCAGTGGACCAGTCGCGGGAGACCCAGGGGAGCTGTTTTTT. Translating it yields CASSGPVAGDPGELFF.

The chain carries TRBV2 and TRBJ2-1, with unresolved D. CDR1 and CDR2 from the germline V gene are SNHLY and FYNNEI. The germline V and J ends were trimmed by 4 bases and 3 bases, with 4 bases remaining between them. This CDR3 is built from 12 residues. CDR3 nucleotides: TGTGCCAGCAGTGTCGGCTACAATGAGCAGTTCTTC. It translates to CASSVGYNEQFF. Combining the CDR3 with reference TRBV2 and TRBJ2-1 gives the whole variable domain EPEVTQTPSHQVTQMGQEVILRCVPISNHLYFYWYRQILGQKVEFLVSFYNNEISEKSEIFDDQFSVERPDGSNFTLKIRSTKLEDSAMYFCASSVGYNEQFFGPGTRLTVL.

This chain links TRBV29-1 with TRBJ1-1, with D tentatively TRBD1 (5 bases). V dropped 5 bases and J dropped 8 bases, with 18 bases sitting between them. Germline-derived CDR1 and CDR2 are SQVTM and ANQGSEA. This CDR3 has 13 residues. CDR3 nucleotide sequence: TGCAGCGTTTCCAGGGCCCTTATGGACGAAGCTTTCTTT. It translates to CSVSRALMDEAFF.

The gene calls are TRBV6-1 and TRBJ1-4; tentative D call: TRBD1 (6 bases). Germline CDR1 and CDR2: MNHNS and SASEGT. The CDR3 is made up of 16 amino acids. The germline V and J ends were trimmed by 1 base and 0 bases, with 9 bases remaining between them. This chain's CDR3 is CASSEGGGPTNEKLFF. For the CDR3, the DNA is TGTGCCAGCAGTGAAGGTGGGGGGCCAACTAATGAAAAACTGTTTTTT.

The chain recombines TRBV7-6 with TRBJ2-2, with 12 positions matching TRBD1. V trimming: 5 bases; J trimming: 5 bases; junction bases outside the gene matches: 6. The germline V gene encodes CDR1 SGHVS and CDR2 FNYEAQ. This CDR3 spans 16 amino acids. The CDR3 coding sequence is TGTGCCAGCAGCGGGCGGGACAGGGGGCTAACCGGGGAGCTGTTTTTT. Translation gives CASSGRDRGLTGELFF.

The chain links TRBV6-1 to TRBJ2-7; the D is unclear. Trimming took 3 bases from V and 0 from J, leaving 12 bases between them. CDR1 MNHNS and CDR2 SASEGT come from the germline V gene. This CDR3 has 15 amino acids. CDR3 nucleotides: TGTGCCAGCAGTGACCTCACGCCCACCTCCTACGAGCAGTACTTC. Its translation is CASSDLTPTSYEQYF.

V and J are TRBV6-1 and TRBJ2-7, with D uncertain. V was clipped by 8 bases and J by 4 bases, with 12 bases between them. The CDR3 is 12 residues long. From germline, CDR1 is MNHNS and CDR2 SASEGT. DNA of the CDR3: TGTGCCAGCTTAGGCAGAGCTTACGAGCAGTACTTC. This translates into CASLGRAYEQYF.

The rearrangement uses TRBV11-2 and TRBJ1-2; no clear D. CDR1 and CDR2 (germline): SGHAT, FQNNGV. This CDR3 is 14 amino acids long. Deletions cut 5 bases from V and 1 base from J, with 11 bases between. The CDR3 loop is CASSHVSVNYGYTF. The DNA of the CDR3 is TGTGCCAGCAGCCACGTCAGCGTTAACTATGGCTACACCTTC.

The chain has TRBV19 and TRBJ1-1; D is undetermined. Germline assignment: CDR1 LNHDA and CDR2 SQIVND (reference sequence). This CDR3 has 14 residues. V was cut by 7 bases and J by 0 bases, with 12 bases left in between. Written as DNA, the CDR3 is TGTGCCAGTACCCGGACGGCGGTGAACACTGAAGCTTTCTTT. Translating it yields CASTRTAVNTEAFF.

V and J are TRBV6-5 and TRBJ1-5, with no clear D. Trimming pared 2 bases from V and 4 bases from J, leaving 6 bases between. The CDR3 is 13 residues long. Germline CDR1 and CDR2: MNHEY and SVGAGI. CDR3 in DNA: TGTGCCAGCAGTTACGGCCCTAATCAGCCCCAGCATTTT. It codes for CASSYGPNQPQHF.

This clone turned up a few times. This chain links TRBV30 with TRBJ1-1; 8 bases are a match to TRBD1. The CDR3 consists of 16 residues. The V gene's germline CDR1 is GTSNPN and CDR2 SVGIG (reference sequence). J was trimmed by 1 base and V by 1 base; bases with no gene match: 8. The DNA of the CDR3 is TGTGCCTGGAGTGGACCGGGACAGGTACAGAACACTGAAGCTTTCTTT. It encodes CAWSGPGQVQNTEAFF.

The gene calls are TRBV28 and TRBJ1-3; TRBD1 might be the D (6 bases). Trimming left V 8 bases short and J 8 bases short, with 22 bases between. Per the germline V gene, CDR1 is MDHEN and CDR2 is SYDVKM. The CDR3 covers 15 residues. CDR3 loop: CASRVQGPVEDTIYF. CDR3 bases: TGTGCCAGCCGAGTTCAGGGGCCGGTGGAAGACACCATATATTTT.

The CDR3 nucleotides are TGTGCCAGCAGCTTCGGCCTAGGTCAAGAGACCCAGTACTTC. This codes for CASSFGLGQETQYF. The chain recombines TRBV7-7 with TRBJ2-5; D unresolved. With 3 bases removed from V and 2 bases from J, the gap between germline ends came to 10 bases. The CDR3 sequence is 14 residues long. Germline values: CDR1 SSHAT, CDR2 FNYEAQ (reference sequence).

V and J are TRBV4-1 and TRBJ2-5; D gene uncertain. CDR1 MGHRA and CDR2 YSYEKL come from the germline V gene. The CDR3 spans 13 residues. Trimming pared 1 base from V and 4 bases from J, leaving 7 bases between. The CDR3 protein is CASSQVDLETQYF. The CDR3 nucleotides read TGCGCCAGCAGCCAAGTAGACTTAGAGACCCAGTACTTC.